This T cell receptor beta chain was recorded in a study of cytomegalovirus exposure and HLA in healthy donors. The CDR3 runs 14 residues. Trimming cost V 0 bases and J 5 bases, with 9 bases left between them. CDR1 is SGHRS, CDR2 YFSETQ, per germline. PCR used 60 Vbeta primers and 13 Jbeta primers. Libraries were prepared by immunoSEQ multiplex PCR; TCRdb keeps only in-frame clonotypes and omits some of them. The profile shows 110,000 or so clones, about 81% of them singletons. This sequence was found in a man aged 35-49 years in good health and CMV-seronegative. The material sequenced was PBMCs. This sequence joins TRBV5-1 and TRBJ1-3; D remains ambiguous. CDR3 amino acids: CASSLGSDRNTIYF. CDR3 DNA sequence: TGCGCCAGCAGCTTGGGCAGCGATCGAAACACCATATATTTT.